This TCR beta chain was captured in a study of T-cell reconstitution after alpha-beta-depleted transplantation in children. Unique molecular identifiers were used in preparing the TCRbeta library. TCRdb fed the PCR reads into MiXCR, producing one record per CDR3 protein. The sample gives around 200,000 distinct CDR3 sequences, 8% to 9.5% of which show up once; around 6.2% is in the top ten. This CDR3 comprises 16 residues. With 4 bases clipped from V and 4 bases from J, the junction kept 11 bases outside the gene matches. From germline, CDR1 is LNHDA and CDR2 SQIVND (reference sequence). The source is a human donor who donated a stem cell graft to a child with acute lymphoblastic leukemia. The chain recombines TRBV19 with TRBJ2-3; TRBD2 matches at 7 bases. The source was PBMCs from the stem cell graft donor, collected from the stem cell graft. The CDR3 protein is CASSNTQRGLSDTQYF. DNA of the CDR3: TGTGCCAGTAGTAACACGCAGCGGGGCCTGTCAGATACGCAGTATTTT.